The TCR beta chain under discussion was sequenced for a study of shared clonotypes between healthy human individuals. Study conclusions and caveats: Clonotypes which were not shared had lower generation probabilities than clonotypes that all four donors shared.

With respect to this clone: What it binds is not known.

Germline V gene sequence: CDR1 SEHNR, CDR2 FQNEAQ (reference sequence). The CDR3 spans 14 residues. V lost 5 bases and J lost 12, with 20 bases in between. The method was immunoSEQ multiplex PCR; TCRdb's version includes in-frame clones alone and lacks a portion of them. This table holds 1.6 million or so clones, 96% found once. The TCR sequence derives from a young man in good health. The rearrangement uses TRBV7-9 and TRBJ2-1; D perhaps matches TRBD1 (6 bases). The sequenced material came from naive CD4+ T cells sorted from blood. As for subset: CD45RA+ positively selected. The CDR3 region is CASSAEGRQAAQFF. The CDR3, as DNA: TGTGCCAGCAGCGCAGAGGGCCGACAGGCCGCGCAGTTCTTC.